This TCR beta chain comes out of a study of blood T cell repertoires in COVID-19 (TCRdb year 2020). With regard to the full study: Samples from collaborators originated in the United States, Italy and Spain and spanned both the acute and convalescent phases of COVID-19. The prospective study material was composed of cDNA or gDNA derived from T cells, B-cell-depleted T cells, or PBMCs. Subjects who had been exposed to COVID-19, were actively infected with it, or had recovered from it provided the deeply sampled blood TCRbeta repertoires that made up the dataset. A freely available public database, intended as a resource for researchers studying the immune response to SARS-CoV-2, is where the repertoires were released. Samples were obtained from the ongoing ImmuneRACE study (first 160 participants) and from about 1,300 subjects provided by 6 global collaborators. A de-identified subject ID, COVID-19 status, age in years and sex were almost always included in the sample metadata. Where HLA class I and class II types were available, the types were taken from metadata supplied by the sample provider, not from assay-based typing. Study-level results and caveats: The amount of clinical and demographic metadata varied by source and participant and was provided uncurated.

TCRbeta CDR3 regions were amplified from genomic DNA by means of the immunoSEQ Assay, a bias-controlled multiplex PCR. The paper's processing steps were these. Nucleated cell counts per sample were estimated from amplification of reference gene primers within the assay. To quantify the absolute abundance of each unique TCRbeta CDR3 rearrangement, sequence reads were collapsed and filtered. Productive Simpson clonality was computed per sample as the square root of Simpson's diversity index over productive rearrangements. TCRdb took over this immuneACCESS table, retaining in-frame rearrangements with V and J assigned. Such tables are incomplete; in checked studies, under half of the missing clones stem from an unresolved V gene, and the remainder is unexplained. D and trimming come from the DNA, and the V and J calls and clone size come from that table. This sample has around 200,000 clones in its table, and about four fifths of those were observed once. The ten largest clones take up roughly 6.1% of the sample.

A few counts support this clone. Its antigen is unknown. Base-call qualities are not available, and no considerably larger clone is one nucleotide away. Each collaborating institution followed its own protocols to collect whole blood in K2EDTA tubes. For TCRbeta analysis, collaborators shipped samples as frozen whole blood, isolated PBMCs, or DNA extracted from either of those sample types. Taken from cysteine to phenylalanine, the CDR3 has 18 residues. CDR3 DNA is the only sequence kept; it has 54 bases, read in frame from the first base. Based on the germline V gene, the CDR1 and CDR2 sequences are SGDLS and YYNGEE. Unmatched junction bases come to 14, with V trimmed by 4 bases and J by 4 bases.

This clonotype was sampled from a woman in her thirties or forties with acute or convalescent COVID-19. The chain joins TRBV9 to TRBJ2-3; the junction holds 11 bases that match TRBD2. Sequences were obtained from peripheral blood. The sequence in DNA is TGTGCCAGCAGCAACTACCCAGGTAGCGGGGGGGCCTCAGATACGCAGTATTTT. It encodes CASSNYPGSGGASDTQYF.